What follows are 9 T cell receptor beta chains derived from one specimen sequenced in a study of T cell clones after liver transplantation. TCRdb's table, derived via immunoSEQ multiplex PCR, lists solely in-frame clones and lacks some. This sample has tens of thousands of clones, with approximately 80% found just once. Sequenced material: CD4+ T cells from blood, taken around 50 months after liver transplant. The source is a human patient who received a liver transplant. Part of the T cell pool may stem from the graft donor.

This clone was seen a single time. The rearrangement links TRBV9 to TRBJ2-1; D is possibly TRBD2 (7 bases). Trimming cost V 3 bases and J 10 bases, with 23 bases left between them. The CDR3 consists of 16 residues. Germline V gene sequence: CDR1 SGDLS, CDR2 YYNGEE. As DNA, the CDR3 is TGTGCCAGCAGCGGGGAGGGGACACCGAACCCCGTAGAGCAGTTCTTC. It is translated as CASSGEGTPNPVEQFF.

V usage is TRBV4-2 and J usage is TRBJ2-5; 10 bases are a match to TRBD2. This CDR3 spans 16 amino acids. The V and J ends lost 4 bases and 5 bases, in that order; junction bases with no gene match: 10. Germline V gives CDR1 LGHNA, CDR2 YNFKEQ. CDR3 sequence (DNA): TGTGCCAGCAGCCTAACTAGCGGGGACCCATTCGAGACCCAGTACTTC. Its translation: CASSLTSGDPFETQYF.

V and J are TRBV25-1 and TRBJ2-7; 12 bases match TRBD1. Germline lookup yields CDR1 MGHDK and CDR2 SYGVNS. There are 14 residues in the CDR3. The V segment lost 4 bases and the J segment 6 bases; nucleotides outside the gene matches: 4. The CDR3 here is CASSGGQGAIEQYF. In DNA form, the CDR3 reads TGTGCCAGCAGTGGGGGACAGGGGGCTATCGAGCAGTACTTC.

In DNA, the CDR3 is TGTGCCAGTAGTATAGCTCGACTCAACTATGGCTACACCTTC. Protein: CASSIARLNYGYTF. V is TRBV19 and J is TRBJ1-2; D call uncertain. V was pared by 1 base and J by 2 bases, with 8 bases between. Germline V lookup: CDR1 LNHDA, CDR2 SQIVND (reference sequence). The CDR3 is made up of 14 amino acids.

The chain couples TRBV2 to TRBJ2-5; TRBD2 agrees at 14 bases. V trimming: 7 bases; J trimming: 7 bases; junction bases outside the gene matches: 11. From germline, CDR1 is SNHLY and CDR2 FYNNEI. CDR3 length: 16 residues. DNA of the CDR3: TGTGCCAGCACCCGAGGACTAGCGGGAGGTGTGGTGACCCAGTACTTC. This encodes CASTRGLAGGVVTQYF.

The CDR3 protein is CAISESGRRANYGYTF. CDR3 DNA: TGTGCCATCAGTGAGTCGGGGCGGAGAGCTAACTATGGCTACACCTTC. The chain recombines TRBV10-3 with TRBJ1-2, with a tentative D call TRBD1 (5 bases). Trimming stripped 0 bases from V and 0 bases from J, with 11 bases between. This CDR3 spans 16 amino acids. CDR1 is ENHRY, CDR2 SYGVKD, per germline.

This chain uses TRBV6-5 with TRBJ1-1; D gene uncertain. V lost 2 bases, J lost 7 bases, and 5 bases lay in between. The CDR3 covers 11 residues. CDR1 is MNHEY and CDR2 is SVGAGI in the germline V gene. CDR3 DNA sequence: TGTGCCAGCAGTTACAATTATGAAGCTTTCTTT. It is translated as CASSYNYEAFF.

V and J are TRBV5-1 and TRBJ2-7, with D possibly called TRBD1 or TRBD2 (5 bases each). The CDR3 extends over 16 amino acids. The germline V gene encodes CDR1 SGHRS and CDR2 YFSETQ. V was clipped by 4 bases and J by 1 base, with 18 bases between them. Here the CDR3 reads CASSLPMGTESYEQYF. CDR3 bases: TGCGCCAGCAGCCTCCCGATGGGGACCGAGTCCTACGAGCAGTACTTC.

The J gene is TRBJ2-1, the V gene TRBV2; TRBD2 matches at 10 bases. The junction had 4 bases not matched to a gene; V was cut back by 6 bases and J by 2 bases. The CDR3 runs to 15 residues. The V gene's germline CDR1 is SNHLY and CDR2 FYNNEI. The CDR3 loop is CASRRTSGTYNEQFF. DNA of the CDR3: TGTGCCAGCAGGAGGACTAGCGGAACCTACAATGAGCAGTTCTTC.